Sequencing of this TCR beta chain was carried out in a study of T cell responses to AZD1222 COVID-19 vaccine. The study's findings and limits: Every sample of the repertoires postdated the peak T cell response. At baseline, just five to seven AZD1222 recipients tested seropositive.

TCRdb's table, derived via immunoSEQ multiplex PCR, lists solely in-frame clones and lacks some. This table holds under 150,000 clones, nearly 95% found once. The CDR3 length is 15 residues. Germline V gene data show CDR1 as SGHDN and CDR2 as FVKESK. V lost 2 bases, J lost 8 bases, and 15 bases lay in between. The sample holds one count of this clone. No antigen is known for it. V gene TRBV14 combines with J gene TRBJ2-2; D remains ambiguous. The receptor's source is an adult who received the AZD1222 COVID-19 vaccine. This specimen consisted of peripheral blood, obtained 28 days after the second AZD1222 dose. For the CDR3, the DNA is TGTGCCAGCAGCCAATACCCTACCCCGATGGGGGAGCTGTTTTTT. It specifies CASSQYPTPMGELFF.